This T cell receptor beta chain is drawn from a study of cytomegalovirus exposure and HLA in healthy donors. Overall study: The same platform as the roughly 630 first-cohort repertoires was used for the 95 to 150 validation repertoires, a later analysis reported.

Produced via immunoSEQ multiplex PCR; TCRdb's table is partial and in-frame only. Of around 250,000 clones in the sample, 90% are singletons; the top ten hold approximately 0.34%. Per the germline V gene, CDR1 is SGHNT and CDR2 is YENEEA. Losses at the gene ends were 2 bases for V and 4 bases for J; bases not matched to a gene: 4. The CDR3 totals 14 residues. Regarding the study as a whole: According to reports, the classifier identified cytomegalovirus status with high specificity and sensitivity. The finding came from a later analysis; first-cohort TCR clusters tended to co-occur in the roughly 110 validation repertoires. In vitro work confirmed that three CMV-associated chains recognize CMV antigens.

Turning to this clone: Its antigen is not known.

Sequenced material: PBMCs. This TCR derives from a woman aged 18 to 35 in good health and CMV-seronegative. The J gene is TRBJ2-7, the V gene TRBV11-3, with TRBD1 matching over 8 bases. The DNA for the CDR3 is TGTGCCAGCAGCTTACAGGGGGCATCGTACGAGCAGTACTTC. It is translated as CASSLQGASYEQYF.